The T cell receptor beta chain described here comes from a study of tumor-infiltrating lymphocytes in primary liver carcinoma. At the level of the study: Patients comprised men and women whose ages fell between 30 and 69 years. Study-level findings and limits: Tumor region pairs outstripped tumor-adjacent and tumor-blood pairs in overlap.

The CDR3 has 16 amino acids. Bulk tissue was left unsorted, and RNA and DNA were co-extracted from 20-30 mg of it. Of note for this clonotype: As yet, its antigen is unknown. A read error may account for a junction end that differs from germline.

Total RNA amounting to around 530 ng was the source from which TCR beta cDNA was made with a constant-region primer. What produced the TCR beta libraries was three nested multiplex PCR rounds using slightly modified ARM-PCR. With TRBV1-TRBV30 forward primers and a C-beta reverse primer, the first two PCR rounds were run for about 10 cycles each. TCRdb called the multiplex PCR reads again in MiXCR, with one record for every CDR3 protein. The data contain roughly 120,000 distinct CDR3 sequences, around 65% of them seen just once; the ten biggest clones take up more than 8%. The specimen sequenced was tumor-adjacent normal liver tissue. The TCR originated in a woman aged 60-75 years with primary liver carcinoma and hepatitis B virus infection. The chain carries TRBV12-3 or TRBV12-4 and TRBJ1-3; perhaps TRBD1 as D (6 bases). The CDR3 loop is CASSPLTGGSGNTMYF. The CDR3 DNA sequence: TGTGCCAGCAGTCCCCTGACGGGGGGCTCTGGAAACACCATGTATTTT.